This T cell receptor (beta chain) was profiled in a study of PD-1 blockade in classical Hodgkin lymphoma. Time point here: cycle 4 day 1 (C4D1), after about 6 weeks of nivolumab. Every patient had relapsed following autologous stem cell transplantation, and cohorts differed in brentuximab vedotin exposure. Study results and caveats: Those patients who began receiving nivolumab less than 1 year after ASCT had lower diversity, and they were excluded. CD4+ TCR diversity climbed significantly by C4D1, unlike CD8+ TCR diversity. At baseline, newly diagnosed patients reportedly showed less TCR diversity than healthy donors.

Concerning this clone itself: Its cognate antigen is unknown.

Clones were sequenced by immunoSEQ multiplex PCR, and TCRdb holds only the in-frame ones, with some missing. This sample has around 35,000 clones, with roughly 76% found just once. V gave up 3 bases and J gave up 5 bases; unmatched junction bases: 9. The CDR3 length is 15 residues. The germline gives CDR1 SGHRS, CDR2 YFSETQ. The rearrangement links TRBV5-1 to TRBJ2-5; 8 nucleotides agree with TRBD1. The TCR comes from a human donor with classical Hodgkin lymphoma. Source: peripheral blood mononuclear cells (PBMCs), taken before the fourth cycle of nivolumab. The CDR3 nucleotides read TGCGCCAGCAGCTCTTCAGGGGGCGTGTTGGAGACCCAGTACTTC. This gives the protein CASSSSGGVLETQYF.